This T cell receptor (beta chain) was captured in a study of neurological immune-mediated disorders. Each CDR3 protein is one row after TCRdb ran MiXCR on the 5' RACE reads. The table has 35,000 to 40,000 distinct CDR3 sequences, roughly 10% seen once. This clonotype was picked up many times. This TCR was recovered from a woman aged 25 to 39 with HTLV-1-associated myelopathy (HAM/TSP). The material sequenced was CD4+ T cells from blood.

The CDR3 region has the DNA TGTGCCAGCAGCCAAGATCTGAGTTGGGCGGGGAACACTGAAGCTTTCTTT. Translated: CASSQDLSWAGNTEAFF. The rearrangement joins TRBV3-1 to TRBJ1-1; D gene uncertain. The CDR3 is 17 amino acids. V was shortened by 0 bases and J by 1 base, with 15 bases between the two germline ends. The germline V gene has CDR1 LGHDT and CDR2 YNNKEL (reference sequence).